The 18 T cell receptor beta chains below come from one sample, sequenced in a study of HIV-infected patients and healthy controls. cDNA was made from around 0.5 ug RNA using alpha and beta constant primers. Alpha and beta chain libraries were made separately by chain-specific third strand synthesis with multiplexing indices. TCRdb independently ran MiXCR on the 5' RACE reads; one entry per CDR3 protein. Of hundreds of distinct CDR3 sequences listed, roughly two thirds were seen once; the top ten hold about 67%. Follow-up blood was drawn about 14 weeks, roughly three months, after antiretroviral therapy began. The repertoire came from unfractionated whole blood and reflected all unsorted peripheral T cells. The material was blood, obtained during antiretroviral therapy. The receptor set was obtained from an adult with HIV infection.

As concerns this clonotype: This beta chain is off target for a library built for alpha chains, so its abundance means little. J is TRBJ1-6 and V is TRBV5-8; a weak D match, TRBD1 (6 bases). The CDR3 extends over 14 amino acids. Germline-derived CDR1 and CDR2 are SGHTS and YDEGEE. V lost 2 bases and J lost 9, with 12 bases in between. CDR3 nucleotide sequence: TGTGCCAGCAGCTTCCGGGGGGCCAGTTCACCCCTCCACTTT. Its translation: CASSFRGASSPLHF.

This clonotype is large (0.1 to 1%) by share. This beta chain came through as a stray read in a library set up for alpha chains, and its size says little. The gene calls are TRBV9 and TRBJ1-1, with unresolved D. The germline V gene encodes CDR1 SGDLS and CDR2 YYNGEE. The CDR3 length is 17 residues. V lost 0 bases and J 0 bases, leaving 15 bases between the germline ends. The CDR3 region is CASSVEPGGALNTEAFF. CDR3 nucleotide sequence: TGTGCCAGCAGCGTAGAGCCGGGAGGAGCGTTGAACACTGAAGCTTTCTTT.

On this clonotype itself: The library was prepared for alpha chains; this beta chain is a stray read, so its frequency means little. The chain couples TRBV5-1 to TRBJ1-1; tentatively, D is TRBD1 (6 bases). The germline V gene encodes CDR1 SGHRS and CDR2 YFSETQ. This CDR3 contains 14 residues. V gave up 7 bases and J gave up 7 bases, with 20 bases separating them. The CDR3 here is CASGSTGQNDEAFF. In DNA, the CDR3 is TGCGCCAGCGGTTCGACAGGACAGAACGATGAAGCTTTCTTT.

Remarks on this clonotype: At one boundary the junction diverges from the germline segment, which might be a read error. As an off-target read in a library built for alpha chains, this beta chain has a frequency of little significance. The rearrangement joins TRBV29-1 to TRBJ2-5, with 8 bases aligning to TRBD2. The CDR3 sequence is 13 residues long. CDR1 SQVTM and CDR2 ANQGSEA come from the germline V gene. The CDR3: CSVLSGDQETQYF. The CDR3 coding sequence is TGCAGCGTACTTAGCGGGGACCAGGAGACCCAGTACTTC.

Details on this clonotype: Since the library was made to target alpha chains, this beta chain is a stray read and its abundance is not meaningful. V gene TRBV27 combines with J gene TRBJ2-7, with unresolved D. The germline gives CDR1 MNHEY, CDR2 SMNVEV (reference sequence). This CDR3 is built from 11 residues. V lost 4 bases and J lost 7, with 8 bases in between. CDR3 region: CASSSGGEQYF. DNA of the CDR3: TGTGCCAGCAGTTCGGGTGGAGAGCAGTACTTC.

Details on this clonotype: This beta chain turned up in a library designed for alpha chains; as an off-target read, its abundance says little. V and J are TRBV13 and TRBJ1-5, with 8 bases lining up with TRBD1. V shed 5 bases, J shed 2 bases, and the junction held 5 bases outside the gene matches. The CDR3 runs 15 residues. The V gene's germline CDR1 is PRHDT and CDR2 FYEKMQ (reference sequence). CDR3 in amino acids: CASSGQGGGNQPQHF. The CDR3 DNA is TGTGCCAGCAGCGGACAGGGAGGAGGCAATCAGCCCCAGCATTTT. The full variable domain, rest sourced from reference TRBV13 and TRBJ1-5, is AAGVIQSPRHLIKEKRETATLKCYPIPRHDTVYWYQQGPGQDPQFLISFYEKMQSDKGSIPDRFSAQQFSDYHSELNMSSLELGDSALYFCASSGQGGGNQPQHFGDGTRLSIL.

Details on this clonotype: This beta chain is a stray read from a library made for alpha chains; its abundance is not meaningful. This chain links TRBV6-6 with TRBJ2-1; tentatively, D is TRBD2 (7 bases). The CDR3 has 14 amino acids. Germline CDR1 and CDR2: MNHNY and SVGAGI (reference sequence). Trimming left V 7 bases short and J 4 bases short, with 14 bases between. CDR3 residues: CASTRGAGYNEQFF. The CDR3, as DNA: TGTGCCAGCACCCGGGGGGCTGGTTACAATGAGCAGTTCTTC.

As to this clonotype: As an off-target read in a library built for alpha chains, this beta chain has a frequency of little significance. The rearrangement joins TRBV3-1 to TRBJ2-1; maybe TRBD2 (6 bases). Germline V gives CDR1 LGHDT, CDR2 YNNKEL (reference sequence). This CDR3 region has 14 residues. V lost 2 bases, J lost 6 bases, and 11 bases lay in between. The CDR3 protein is CASSQRGLSNEQFF. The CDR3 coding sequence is TGTGCCAGCAGCCAAAGGGGACTGTCCAATGAGCAGTTCTTC.

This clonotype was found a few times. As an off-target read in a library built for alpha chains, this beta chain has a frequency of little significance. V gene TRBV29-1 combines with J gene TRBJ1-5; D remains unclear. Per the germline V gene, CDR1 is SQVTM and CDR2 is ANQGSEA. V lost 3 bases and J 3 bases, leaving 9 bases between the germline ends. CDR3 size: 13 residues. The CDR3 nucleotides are TGCAGCGTTGAGAGGTGTGACAATCAGCCCCAGCATTTT. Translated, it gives CSVERCDNQPQHF.

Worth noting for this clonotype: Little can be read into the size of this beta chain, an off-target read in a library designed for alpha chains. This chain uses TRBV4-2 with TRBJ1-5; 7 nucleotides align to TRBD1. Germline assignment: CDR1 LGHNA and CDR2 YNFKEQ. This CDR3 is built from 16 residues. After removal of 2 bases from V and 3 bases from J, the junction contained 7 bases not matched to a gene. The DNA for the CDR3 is TGTGCCAGCAGCCAACCATGGGACAGCACCAATCAGCCCCAGCATTTT. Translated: CASSQPWDSTNQPQHF.

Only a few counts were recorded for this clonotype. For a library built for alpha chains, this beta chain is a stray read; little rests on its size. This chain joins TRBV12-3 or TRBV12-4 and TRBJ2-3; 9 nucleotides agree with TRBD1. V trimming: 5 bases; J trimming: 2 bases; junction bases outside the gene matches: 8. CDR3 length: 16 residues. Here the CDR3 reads CASSGTGFGATDTQYF. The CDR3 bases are TGTGCCAGCAGTGGGACAGGGTTTGGGGCCACAGATACGCAGTATTTT.

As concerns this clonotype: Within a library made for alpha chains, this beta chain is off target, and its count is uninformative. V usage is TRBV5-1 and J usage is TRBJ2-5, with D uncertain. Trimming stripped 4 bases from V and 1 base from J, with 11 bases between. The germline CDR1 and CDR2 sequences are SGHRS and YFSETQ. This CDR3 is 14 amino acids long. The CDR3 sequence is CASSPGRTQETQYF. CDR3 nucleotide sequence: TGCGCCAGCAGCCCTGGACGGACCCAAGAGACCCAGTACTTC. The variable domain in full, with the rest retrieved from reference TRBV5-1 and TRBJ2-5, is KAGVTQTPRYLIKTRGQQVTLSCSPISGHRSVSWYQQTPGQGLQFLFEYFSETQRNKGNFPGRFSGRQFSNSRSEMNVSTLELGDSALYLCASSPGRTQETQYFGPGTRLLVL.

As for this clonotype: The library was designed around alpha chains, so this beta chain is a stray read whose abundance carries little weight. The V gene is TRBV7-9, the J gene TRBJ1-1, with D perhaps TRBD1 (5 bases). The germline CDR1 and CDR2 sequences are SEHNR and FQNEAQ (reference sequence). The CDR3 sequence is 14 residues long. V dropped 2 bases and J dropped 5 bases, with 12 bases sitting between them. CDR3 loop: CASSLTGAYTEAFF. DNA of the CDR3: TGTGCCAGCAGCTTAACCGGGGCATATACTGAAGCTTTCTTT.

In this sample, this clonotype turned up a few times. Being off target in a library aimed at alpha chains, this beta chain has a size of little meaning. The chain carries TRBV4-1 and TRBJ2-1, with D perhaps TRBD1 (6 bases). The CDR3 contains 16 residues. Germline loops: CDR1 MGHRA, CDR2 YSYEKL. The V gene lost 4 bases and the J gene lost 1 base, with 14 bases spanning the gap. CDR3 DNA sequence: TGCGCCAGCAGCCTTGGGCACAGGGTATCCTACAATGAGCAGTTCTTC. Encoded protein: CASSLGHRVSYNEQFF.

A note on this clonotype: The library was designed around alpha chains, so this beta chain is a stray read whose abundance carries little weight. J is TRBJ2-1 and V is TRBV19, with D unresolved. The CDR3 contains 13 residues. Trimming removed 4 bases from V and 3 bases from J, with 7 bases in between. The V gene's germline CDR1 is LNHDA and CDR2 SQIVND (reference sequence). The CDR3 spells CASSTDGYNEQFF. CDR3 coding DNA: TGTGCCAGTAGTACGGACGGCTACAATGAGCAGTTCTTC. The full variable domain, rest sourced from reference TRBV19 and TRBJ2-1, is DGGITQSPKYLFRKEGQNVTLSCEQNLNHDAMYWYRQDPGQGLRLIYYSQIVNDFQKGDIAEGYSVSREKKESFPLTVTSAQKNPTAFYLCASSTDGYNEQFFGPGTRLTVL.

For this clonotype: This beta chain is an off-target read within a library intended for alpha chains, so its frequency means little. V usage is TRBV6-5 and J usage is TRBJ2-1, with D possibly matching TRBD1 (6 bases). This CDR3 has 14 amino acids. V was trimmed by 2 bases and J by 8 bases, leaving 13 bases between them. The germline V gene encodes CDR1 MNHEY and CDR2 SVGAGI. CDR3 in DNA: TGTGCCAGCAGTTACGGGCAGGGGATCTATGAGCAGTTCTTC. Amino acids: CASSYGQGIYEQFF.

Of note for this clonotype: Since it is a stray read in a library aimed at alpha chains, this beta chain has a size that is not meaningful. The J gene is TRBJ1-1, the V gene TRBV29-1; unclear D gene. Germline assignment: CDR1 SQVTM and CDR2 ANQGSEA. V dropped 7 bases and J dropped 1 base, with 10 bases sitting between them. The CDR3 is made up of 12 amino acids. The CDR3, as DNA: TGCAGCGCCACGACACAGAACACTGAAGCTTTCTTT. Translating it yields CSATTQNTEAFF.

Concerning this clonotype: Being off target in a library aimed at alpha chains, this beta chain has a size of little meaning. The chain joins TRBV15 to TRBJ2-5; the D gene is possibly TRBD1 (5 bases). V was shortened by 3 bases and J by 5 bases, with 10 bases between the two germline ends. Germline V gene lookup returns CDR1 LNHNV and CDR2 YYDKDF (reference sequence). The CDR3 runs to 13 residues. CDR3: CATSSVAGETQYF. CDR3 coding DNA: TGTGCCACCAGCAGCGTGGCAGGGGAGACCCAGTACTTC.